A single sample gave rise to the 8 T cell receptor beta chains below, sequenced in a study of blood T cells in healthy people across ages. A second PCR of roughly 6 to 12 cycles used a sample-barcoded 5' primer and a J-beta primer mix. MiXCR, run by TCRdb on the 5' RACE reads, gives a single entry per CDR3 protein. The profile covers about 670,000 distinct CDR3 sequences, with 40% to 45% appearing a single time and 25% to 35% taken by the ten largest. Sequenced material: blood. The source is a man aged 80 or over in good health.

The genes are TRBV9 and TRBJ2-5; D is perhaps TRBD1 (5 bases). There are 14 residues in the CDR3. V shed 0 bases and J shed 5 bases, with 11 bases lying between them. Per germline, CDR1 SGDLS and CDR2 YYNGEE. The DNA of the CDR3 is TGTGCCAGCAGCGTAGGCCAGGGTTTCGAGACCCAGTACTTC. Residues: CASSVGQGFETQYF. Combining the CDR3 with reference TRBV9 and TRBJ2-5 gives the whole variable domain DSGVTQTPKHLITATGQRVTLRCSPRSGDLSVYWYQQSLDQGLQFLIQYYNGEERAKGNILERFSAQQFPDLHSELNLSSLELGDSALYFCASSVGQGFETQYFGPGTRLLVL.

The chain combines TRBV20-1 with TRBJ2-4; 9 nucleotides align to TRBD2. Germline CDR1 is DFQATT and CDR2 is SNEGSKA (reference sequence). Germline trimming cut 5 bases from V and 7 bases from J; bases unmatched to any gene: 3. The CDR3 has 12 residues. The CDR3 DNA is TGCAGTGCTGTAGCGGGAGACAACATTCAGTACTTC. The encoded protein is CSAVAGDNIQYF.

The rearrangement joins TRBV3-1 to TRBJ2-6, with TRBD2 matching 7 bases. The V gene's germline CDR1 is LGHDT and CDR2 YNNKEL (reference sequence). The CDR3 totals 16 residues. Trimming took 4 bases from V and 0 from J; bases not matched to a gene: 3. The CDR3 coding sequence is TGTGCCAGCAGCCCGGGGACTATCTCTGGGGCCAACGTCCTGACTTTC. Translated, it gives CASSPGTISGANVLTF.

This clonotype was detected a few times. The chain employs TRBV10-3 and TRBJ2-7; 9 nucleotides line up with TRBD2. This CDR3 region has 16 residues. Trimming at V came to 0 bases and at J to 4 bases, leaving 7 bases not matched to a gene. Looked up from germline, CDR1 is ENHRY and CDR2 is SYGVKD. CDR3 nucleotides: TGTGCCATCAGTGAGTCCTTAGCGGGAGACGGGTACGAGCAGTACTTC. It codes for CAISESLAGDGYEQYF.

This clonotype was recorded many times. The chain couples TRBV12-3 or TRBV12-4 to TRBJ2-3; 11 bases map to TRBD2. This CDR3 spans 17 amino acids. Germline trimming cut 1 base from V and 6 bases from J; bases unmatched to any gene: 9. CDR3 bases: TGTGCCAGCAGTTTAGAGGTTAGCGGGGGGGCGGCGGATACGCAGTATTTT. This sequence encodes CASSLEVSGGAADTQYF.

CDR3 loop: CASSKNPGRTEAFF. In DNA form, the CDR3 reads TGTGCCAGCAGCAAAAATCCGGGCCGGACTGAAGCTTTCTTT. This rearrangement joins TRBV21-1 to TRBJ1-1; TRBD1, the D gene given by the table, was not confirmed from the DNA. TRBV21-1 is a known pseudogene. The CDR3 totals 14 residues.

The rearrangement joins TRBV6-6 to TRBJ1-6; 9 bases map to TRBD1. Losses at the gene ends were 0 bases for V and 7 bases for J; bases not matched to a gene: 1. The CDR3 contains 15 residues. The V gene's germline CDR1 is MNHNY and CDR2 SVGAGI (reference sequence). The CDR3 nucleotides read TGTGCCAGCAGTTACTCAGGGACAGGGAATTCACCCCTCCACTTT. It encodes CASSYSGTGNSPLHF.

This clonotype was counted between two and nine times. CDR3 nucleotides: TGCGCCAGCAGCCAAGGATTCGAGGGGGGAATAGAGACCCAGTACTTC. This gives the protein CASSQGFEGGIETQYF. This chain connects TRBV4-3 to TRBJ2-5; D tentatively fits TRBD1 or TRBD2 (6 bases each). The germline CDR1 and CDR2 sequences are LGHNA and YSLEER. The V end was cut by 1 base, the J end by 4 bases, with 16 bases between. CDR3 length: 16 residues.